This T cell receptor (beta chain) was identified in a study of cytomegalovirus exposure and HLA in healthy donors. PCR involved 60 Vbeta and 13 Jbeta primers. Using immunoSEQ multiplex PCR, the repertoire was profiled, and TCRdb retains in-frame clones only, with some absent. The data show 190,000 or so clones, 75% to 90% seen once. With 5 bases clipped from V and 10 bases from J, the junction kept 17 bases outside the gene matches. The germline V gene has CDR1 SGHVS and CDR2 FQNEAQ. The CDR3 covers 17 residues. The sample comprised PBMCs. The V and J genes are TRBV7-8 and TRBJ1-6; TRBD1 aligns across 7 bases. The receptor was isolated from a boy younger than 18 in good health and CMV-seronegative. The CDR3 sequence: CASSLATGWRRESPLHF. The DNA for the CDR3 is TGTGCCAGCAGCCTTGCGACAGGGTGGAGAAGAGAATCACCCCTCCACTTT.